This TCR beta chain was identified in a study of tumor and adjacent non-tumor tissue in lung cancer. Study-wide background: Stage I to III disease affected approximately 11 men and 5 women aged about 31 to 85.

This clonotype was recorded many times. From germline, CDR1 is MNHNY and CDR2 SVGAGI (reference sequence). The ends were cut back, 4 bases at V and 5 bases at J, with 15 bases in the middle. This CDR3 comprises 15 residues. RNA was extracted from bulk tissue without any cell sorting. The normal lung tissue was taken more than 3 cm from the tumor edge. Chemotherapy-naive patients with new lung cancer underwent thoracic surgery in China, August–late 2014. Three rounds of nested PCR, following a modified ARM-PCR protocol, produced the TCRbeta library. TCRdb re-derived calls from the multiplex PCR reads in MiXCR, one entry per CDR3 protein. Of approximately 44,000 distinct CDR3 sequences in the sample, about three fifths were seen once.

The rearrangement joins TRBV6-6 to TRBJ2-1; weak D call: TRBD1 (5 bases). Specimen: distant non-tumor lung tissue. The TCR originated in a man aged 50 to 60 with non-small cell lung cancer. CDR3: CASSSLQGGDNEQFF. CDR3 nucleotides: TGTGCCAGCAGTTCCCTCCAGGGCGGAGACAATGAGCAGTTCTTC.